This T cell receptor (beta chain) was recorded in a study of glioma-infiltrating T cells after dendritic cell vaccination. Germline V lookup: CDR1 SGDLS, CDR2 YYNGEE. The CDR3 has 15 amino acids. V lost 2 bases and J 5 bases, leaving 16 bases between the germline ends. This table comes from immunoSEQ multiplex PCR, and its TCRdb copy is limited to in-frame clones, with some not included. This table holds 85,000 to 100,000 clones, about 85% found once. The sample's time point: after dendritic cell vaccination, including at tumor progression/relapse. The genes are TRBV9 and TRBJ2-5, with TRBD2 as a possible D gene (7 bases). This receptor was identified in a human donor with glioblastoma. This specimen was blood, taken after dendritic cell vaccination. The CDR3 sequence: CASSVGAGAWETQYF. In DNA, the CDR3 is TGTGCCAGCAGCGTGGGGGCGGGGGCCTGGGAGACCCAGTACTTC.